The T cell receptor (beta chain) under discussion was sequenced for a study of PD-1 blockade in mismatch repair-deficient tumors. Indicated time point: 10-day in vitro stimulation with candidate neoantigen peptide 4. V was trimmed by 4 bases and J by 4 bases, leaving 8 bases between them. This CDR3 spans 12 amino acids. CDR1 is SEHNR and CDR2 is FQNEAQ in the germline V gene (reference sequence). Repertoires were generated with immunoSEQ multiplex PCR, while TCRdb's copy carries only in-frame clones and drops some. The data contain over 14,000 clones, 84% of them singletons. As regards this clone: Its antigen is undetermined.

The source material was cells cultured in vitro, sampled from a patient treated with pembrolizumab. This chain links TRBV7-9 with TRBJ2-7; D remains unclear. The source is an adult with mismatch repair-deficient cancer. The CDR3 loop reads CASSSLPYEQYF. The CDR3 DNA sequence: TGTGCCAGCAGCTCCCTCCCATACGAGCAGTACTTC.